These T cell receptor beta chains were read from a single sample in a study of a mutant IDH1 vaccine in newly diagnosed glioma. Here immunoSEQ multiplex PCR was the method, and the copy in TCRdb shows in-frame clones only, minus some. This repertoire shows 55,000 to 70,000 clones, 79% found once; its top ten account for 8.2%. Sequenced material: PBMCs, taken from a glioma patient treated with radiotherapy, temozolomide or both. The receptor source for this set is a man in his fifties or sixties with glioma. Both conserved end residues are part of each CDR3. A D gene is named only where the DNA matches it firmly. Where a row states a size, it is once, few, many or the class of an expanded clone; other rows omit it.

TRBV5-6,few,-,TRBJ1-5,TGTGCCAGCAGCTTTAACAATCAGCCCCAGCATTTT,CASSFNNQPQHF
TRBV7-8,-,-,TRBJ2-2,TGTGCCAGCAGCTTAGTTCGCGCCGGGGAGCTGTTTTTT,CASSLVRAGELFF
TRBV6-1,-,-,TRBJ2-7,TGTGCCAGCAGTGAAGCGCCCAGGGTTGGCGAGCAGTACTTC,CASSEAPRVGEQYF
TRBV7-2,-,-,TRBJ2-7,TGTGCCAGCAGCTCCTCTTCTAGCTCCTACGAGCAGTACTTC,CASSSSSSSYEQYF
TRBV6-5,-,-,TRBJ1-2,TGTGCCAGCAGTTACTCCGCGGGGCAGGCCGGGACAGGCTACACCTTC,CASSYSAGQAGTGYTF
TRBV4-3,few,TRBD1,TRBJ1-4,TGCGCCAGCAGCCAGGACGACAGGGAAACTAATGAAAAACTGTTTTTT,CASSQDDRETNEKLFF
TRBV7-2,-,TRBD1,TRBJ1-1,TGTGCCAGCAGCGCGCGACAGGGGGCAGGTACTGAAGCTTTCTTT,CASSARQGAGTEAFF
TRBV10-3,medium-sized,TRBD2,TRBJ2-1,TGTGCCTCGGGGCTAGCGGGGGATGCCCCGTTCTTC,CASGLAGDAPFF
TRBV6-5,-,-,TRBJ1-1,TGTGCCAGCAGGCGGGACGCCCGAACGAACACTGAAGCTTTCTTT,CASRRDARTNTEAFF
TRBV7-9,-,-,TRBJ2-5,TGTGCCAGCCAAAGGTTAAGGGGCCAAGAGACCCAGTACTTC,CASQRLRGQETQYF
TRBV7-9,-,TRBD1,TRBJ1-4,TGTGCCAGCAGCTTAGGAGGAGGGGGCGGAGAAAAACTGTTTTTT,CASSLGGGGGEKLFF